The entry below gives a single T cell receptor beta chain sequence along with its context. The target antigen is unknown. This sample is part of a study of T cells in Graves' hyperthyroidism and ophthalmopathy. Findings of the study overall: Patients with ophthalmopathy were separated from those with stable hyperthyroidism by a 13 V-J model. Ophthalmopathy was identified by the model a median approximately 6.9 months ahead of onset.

Researchers took RNA transcripts and amplified the TCR beta CDR3 regions from them. RT-PCR in the first round (using the HTBI primer set) targeted the TCR CDR3. MiXCR, run by TCRdb on the multiplex PCR reads, gives a single entry per CDR3 protein. The repertoire holds roughly 570,000 distinct CDR3 sequences, around 46% seen once, with around 8% in the top ten. Per germline, CDR1 SNHLY and CDR2 FYNNEI. The CDR3 sequence is 14 residues long. The junction had 9 bases not matched to a gene; V was cut back by 8 bases and J by 5 bases. No ophthalmopathy progression within 18 months constituted stable Graves' hyperthyroidism.

The source is a woman in her late teens or twenties with Graves' hyperthyroidism. The genes are TRBV2 and TRBJ2-3; 8 bases match TRBD2. The sequencing input was peripheral blood or thyroid tissue (not recorded which). The CDR3 is CASGGTLAGDTQYF. CDR3 nucleotide sequence: TGTGCCAGCGGGGGTACCCTAGCGGGAGATACGCAGTATTTT.